This TCR beta chain was sequenced for a study of cytomegalovirus exposure and HLA in healthy donors. Primers: 60 Vbeta forward and 13 Jbeta reverse. The table came from immunoSEQ multiplex PCR; TCRdb's copy has only in-frame clones and leaves some out. The sample has 150,000 to 160,000 clones; roughly 83% are singletons. Turning to this clone: Its antigen is unknown.

V was clipped by 0 bases and J by 2 bases, with 11 bases between them. The CDR3 totals 17 residues. Germline CDR1 ENHRY, CDR2 SYGVKD. Overall study findings and caveats: Association of approximately 18,000 TCR beta sequences with HLA alleles was found at 0.05 false discovery rate in a later analysis.

The J gene is TRBJ2-6, the V gene TRBV10-3; D might be TRBD1 (7 bases). The sequenced sample was PBMCs. The sequence derives from a man aged 25 to 45 in good health and CMV-seropositive. The CDR3 nucleotides read TGTGCCATCAGTGAGTCTGTCAGGGGGGCTGGGGCCAACGTCCTGACTTTC. Encoded protein: CAISESVRGAGANVLTF.